In its sample, the clone carrying this T cell receptor (beta chain) was seen many times. Its specificity is unknown. The entry originates in a study of T cell repertoires in cytomegalovirus infection. Study details: Public TCR beta signatures were indicative of both CMV infection and a matching HLA type. Study findings and constraints: HLA-C-restricted, CMV-specific TCR beta clonotypes were dominant ex vivo.

TCRdb re-called the reads with MiXCR, one entry per CDR3 protein. The repertoire holds about 300,000 distinct CDR3 sequences, with about 9.1% as singletons. Trimming stripped 5 bases from V and 1 base from J, with 9 bases between. Germline assignment: CDR1 SEHNR and CDR2 FQNEAQ (reference sequence). The CDR3 totals 14 residues. This receptor was taken from a human donor in good health (CMV status not recorded). Some clones in this sample may be carry-over from other donors' samples. The sample taken for sequencing was PBMCs. This chain joins TRBV7-9 and TRBJ1-3; no clear D gene. The CDR3 DNA reads TGTGCCAGCAGCCGGCGGTTTTCTGGAAACACCATATATTTT. This translates into CASSRRFSGNTIYF.